The present T cell receptor beta chain was sequenced within a study of T cell repertoires in ileal Crohn's disease. The study's findings and limits: All patients with clonality above 26.8% had endoscopic recurrence.

Adults with ileal or ileocolonic Crohn's disease and an indication for resection were eligible. Only in-frame clones appear in the TCRdb table, and some are missing; sequencing was by immunoSEQ multiplex PCR. The sample comprises about 5,500 clones, roughly 80% of which are singletons, and 25% to 30% rests with the top ten. Between the trimmed V and J ends, which lost 5 bases and 7 bases, there was a span of 10 bases. The V gene's germline CDR1 is SGDLS and CDR2 YYNGEE. This CDR3 has 12 residues. In regard to this clone: Its antigen is still unknown.

The TCR sequence derives from an adult with Crohn's disease. The rearrangement uses TRBV9 and TRBJ2-1; D remains ambiguous. The specimen was ileal tissue. CDR3 nucleotides: TGTGCCAGCAGTGTATACGGGAATGAGCAGTTCTTC. The encoded protein is CASSVYGNEQFF.